The clone carrying this T cell receptor (beta chain) was detected a few times. The antigen remains undetermined. The data originate from a study of beta chain features in type 1 diabetes. General study results and limits: Patients with type 1 diabetes carried fewer insertions and had more deletions at their VDJ junctions. Researchers cautioned that cDNA sequencing could over-represent cells with high TCR expression. Healthy donors had naive, central memory and Treg TCRB repertoires that appeared less similar than those seen among patients.

One heparinised draw, averaging around 120 mL, was taken per donor. Per germline, CDR1 SGHAT and CDR2 FQNNGV. This CDR3 has 13 amino acids. V shed 4 bases and J shed 8 bases, with 12 bases lying between them. Expressed TCRB transcripts were sequenced because the isolated RNA had all been reverse transcribed beforehand. Data came from immunoSEQ multiplex PCR; TCRdb stores just in-frame clones and leaves some out. This sample carries 200,000 to 250,000 clones, 25% to 35% of them seen once, and the ten largest clones take 3.5% to 4.5%. Sequences were obtained from central memory CD4+ T cells from blood. The gene calls are TRBV11-2 and TRBJ2-4; D may match TRBD1 or TRBD2 (5 bases each). This receptor was taken from a young man in good health. As DNA, the CDR3 is TGTGCCAGCAGCTCGGGACCAAAGGACATTCAGTACTTC. Residues: CASSSGPKDIQYF.